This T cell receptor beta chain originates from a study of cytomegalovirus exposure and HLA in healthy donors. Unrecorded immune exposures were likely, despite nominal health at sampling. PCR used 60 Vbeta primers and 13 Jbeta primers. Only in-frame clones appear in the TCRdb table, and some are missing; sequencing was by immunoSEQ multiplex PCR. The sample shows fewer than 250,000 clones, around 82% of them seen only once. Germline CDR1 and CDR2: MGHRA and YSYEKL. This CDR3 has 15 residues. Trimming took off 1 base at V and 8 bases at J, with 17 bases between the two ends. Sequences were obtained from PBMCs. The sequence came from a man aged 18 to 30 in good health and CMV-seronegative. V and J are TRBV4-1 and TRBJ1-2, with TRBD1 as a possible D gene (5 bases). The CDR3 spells CASSQVQGGAEGYTF. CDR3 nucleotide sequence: TGCGCCAGCAGCCAAGTCCAGGGAGGGGCAGAGGGCTACACCTTC.